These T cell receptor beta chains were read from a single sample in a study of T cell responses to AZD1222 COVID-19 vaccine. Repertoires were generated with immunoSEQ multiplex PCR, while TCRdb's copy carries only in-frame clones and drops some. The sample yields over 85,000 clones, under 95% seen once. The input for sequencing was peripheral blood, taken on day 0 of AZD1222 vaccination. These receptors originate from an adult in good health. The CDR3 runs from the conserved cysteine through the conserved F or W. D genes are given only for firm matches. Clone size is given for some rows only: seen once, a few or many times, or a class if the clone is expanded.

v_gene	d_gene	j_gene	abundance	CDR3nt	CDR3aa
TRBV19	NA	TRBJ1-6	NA	TGTGCCAGTACTCGGAGGGGCTTCTGGAGCTCCTATAATTCACCCCTCCACTTT	CASTRRGFWSSYNSPLHF
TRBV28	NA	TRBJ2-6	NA	TGTGCCAGCAGTCGAATCGGACGAGGTCACTCTGGGGCCAACGTCCTGACTTTC	CASSRIGRGHSGANVLTF
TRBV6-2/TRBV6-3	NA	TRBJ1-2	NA	TGTGCCAGCAGTTACCAAGGGACTGCTGGCTACACCTTC	CASSYQGTAGYTF
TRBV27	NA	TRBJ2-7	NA	TGTGCCAGCAGTTTATCGTTGAGGGGCTCCTACGAGCAGTACTTC	CASSLSLRGSYEQYF
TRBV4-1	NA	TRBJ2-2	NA	TGCGCCAGCAGCCAAACCCCCGGGACAAGGACCGGGGAGCTGTTTTTT	CASSQTPGTRTGELFF
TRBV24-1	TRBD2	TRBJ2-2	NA	TGTGCCACCAGTGGACTAGCGGGGGCAACCGGGGAGCTGTTTTTT	CATSGLAGATGELFF
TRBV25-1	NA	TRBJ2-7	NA	TGTGCCAGCAGTGAGGCTCCGGGGCCCTCCTACGAGCAGTACTTC	CASSEAPGPSYEQYF
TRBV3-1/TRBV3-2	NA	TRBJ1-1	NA	TGTGCCAGCAGCCAAGAAGGAAGGGTAACTGAAGCTTTCTTT	CASSQEGRVTEAFF
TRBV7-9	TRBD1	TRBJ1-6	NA	TGTGCCAGCAGCTTCACCGGGACAGGGCTAGGGGGGGGACCCCTCCACTTT	CASSFTGTGLGGGPLHF
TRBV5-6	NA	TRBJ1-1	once	TGTGCCAGCAGCTTGTCAATGAACACTGAAGCTTTCTTT	CASSLSMNTEAFF
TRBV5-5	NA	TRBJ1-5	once	TGTGCCAGCAGCCCCCAAGTTACAAGCAATCAGCCCCAGCATTTT	CASSPQVTSNQPQHF
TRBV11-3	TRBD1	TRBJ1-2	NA	TGTGCCAGCAGTCTGACAGGGGCCAACTATGGCTACACCTTC	CASSLTGANYGYTF
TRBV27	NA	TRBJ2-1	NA	TGTGCCAGCAGTTCAACGCGGGGTCTTTTATACAATGAGCAGTTCTTC	CASSSTRGLLYNEQFF
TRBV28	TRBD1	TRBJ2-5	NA	TGTGCCAGCAGGCCCGCCGGGACAGGGGGCGAAGAGACCCAGTACTTC	CASRPAGTGGEETQYF
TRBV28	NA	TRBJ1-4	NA	TGTGCCAGCAGTTTTTTAAATGAAAAACTGTTTTTT	CASSFLNEKLFF
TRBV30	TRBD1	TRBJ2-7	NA	TGTGCCTGGAGACCGGGACAGGGGTCCTACGAGCAGTACTTC	CAWRPGQGSYEQYF
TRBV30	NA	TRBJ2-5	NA	TGTGCCTGGAGCCCTATGAGGGAGACCCAGTACTTC	CAWSPMRETQYF
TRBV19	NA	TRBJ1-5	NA	TGTGCCAGTACCCTAGGGGGGCTGAGCAATCAGCCCCAGCATTTT	CASTLGGLSNQPQHF
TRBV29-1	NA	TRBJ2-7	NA	TGCAGCGTATACCTGGGCTCCTACGAGCAGTACTTC	CSVYLGSYEQYF
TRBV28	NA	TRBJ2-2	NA	TGTGCCAGCACCGAGGTCACCGGGGAGCTGTTTTTT	CASTEVTGELFF
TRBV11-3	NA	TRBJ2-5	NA	TGTGCCAGCAGCCCGAGGGGGGGCCAGGAGACCCAGTACTTC	CASSPRGGQETQYF
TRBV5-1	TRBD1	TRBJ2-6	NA	TGCGCCAGCAGCACGGGGACAGCCGTCAGGGCCAACGTCCTGACTTTC	CASSTGTAVRANVLTF
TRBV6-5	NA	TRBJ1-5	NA	TGTGCCAGCAGCTCAGTGGGACAGCCCCAGCATTTT	CASSSVGQPQHF
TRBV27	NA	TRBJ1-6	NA	TGTGCCAGCAGTTTAACGATAGGCGGGACCTCCTATAATTCACCCCTCCACTTT	CASSLTIGGTSYNSPLHF
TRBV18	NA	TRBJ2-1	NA	TGTGCCAGCTCACCCACAGAGATCTACAATGAGCAGTTCTTC	CASSPTEIYNEQFF
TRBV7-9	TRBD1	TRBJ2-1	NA	TGTGCCAGCAGAAAACGGGACAGGCCATACAATGAGCAGTTCTTC	CASRKRDRPYNEQFF
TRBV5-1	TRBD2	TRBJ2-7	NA	TGCGCCAGCAGCGGGACTAGTCCCCAAACCGAGCAGTACTTC	CASSGTSPQTEQYF
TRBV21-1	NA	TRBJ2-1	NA	TGTGCCAGCAGCAAAGCGCCCGATCTTGGTGAGCAGTTCTTC	CASSKAPDLGEQFF
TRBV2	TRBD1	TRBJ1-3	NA	TGTGCCAGCAACCCCAGGACAGGGGGTGGAAACACCATATATTTT	CASNPRTGGGNTIYF
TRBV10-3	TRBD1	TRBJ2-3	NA	TGTGCCATCAGTGAGTCGAGGGGACAGGGGGCGGATACGCAGTATTTT	CAISESRGQGADTQYF
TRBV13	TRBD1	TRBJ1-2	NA	TGTGCCAGCAGCTTAGAGCACGTGACAGGGGTTGAGGAAAATGGCTACACCTTC	CASSLEHVTGVEENGYTF
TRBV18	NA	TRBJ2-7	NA	TGTGCCAGCTCACCCTACAGCAGCTCCTACGAGCAGTACTTC	CASSPYSSSYEQYF
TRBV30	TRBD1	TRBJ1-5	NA	TGTGCCTGGAGTGGGACAGGGGGCCAGCCCCAGCATTTT	CAWSGTGGQPQHF
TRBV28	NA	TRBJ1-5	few	TGTGCCAGCAGTTTAAGCCTCCCCCAGGGACAGCCCCAGCATTTT	CASSLSLPQGQPQHF
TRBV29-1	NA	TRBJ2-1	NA	TGCAGCGCCCTCGGAGTTAGGGGGGGCAATGAGCAGTTCTTC	CSALGVRGGNEQFF
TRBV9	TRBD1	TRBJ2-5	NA	TGTGCCAGCAGCGAACAGGGGGCGCGGGAGACCCAGTACTTC	CASSEQGARETQYF
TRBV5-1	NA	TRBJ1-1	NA	TGCGCCAGCAGCTTGGAGGTGGGGGGCCGGGCTGAAGCTTTCTTT	CASSLEVGGRAEAFF
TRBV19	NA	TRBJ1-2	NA	TGTGCCAGTACAGATGGGGGCGGGCGGCACTATGGCTACACCTTC	CASTDGGGRHYGYTF
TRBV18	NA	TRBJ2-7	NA	TGTGCCAGCTCACCGGAGACCTTACAGGTCAGAGGGCAGTACTTC	CASSPETLQVRGQYF
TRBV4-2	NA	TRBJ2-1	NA	TGTGCCAGCAGCCAAGATCCCGGCTTTAGCTCCTACAATGAGCAGTTCTTC	CASSQDPGFSSYNEQFF
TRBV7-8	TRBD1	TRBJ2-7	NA	TGTGCCAGCAGCCCCTACCCGGGACAGGGTGCCGAGCAGTACTTC	CASSPYPGQGAEQYF
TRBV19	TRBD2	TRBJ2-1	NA	TGTGCCAGTAGTATACTTGGCGGGGGGGCCTACAATGAGCAGTTCTTC	CASSILGGGAYNEQFF
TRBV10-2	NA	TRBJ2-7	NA	TGCGCCAGCAGTGAGTCTCGGGGAACCTACGAGCAGTACTTC	CASSESRGTYEQYF
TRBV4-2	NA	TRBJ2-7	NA	TGTGCCAGCAGCCAAGGGTTGGGGAATACCTACGAGCAGTACTTC	CASSQGLGNTYEQYF
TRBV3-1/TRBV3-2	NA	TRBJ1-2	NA	TGTGCCAGCAGCCAAGATGAGGATGGCTACACCTTC	CASSQDEDGYTF
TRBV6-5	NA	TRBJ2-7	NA	TGTGCCAGCGGTTTGGGGGGGGGCGGGTACGAGCAGTACTTC	CASGLGGGGYEQYF
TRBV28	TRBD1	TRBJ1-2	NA	TGTGCCAGCAACCCCGGACAGGGGGCATCCGGCTACACCTTC	CASNPGQGASGYTF
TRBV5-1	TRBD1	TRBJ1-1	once	TGCGCCAGCAGCCCGGACAGGGGGAGTGTGAACACTGAAGCTTTCTTT	CASSPDRGSVNTEAFF
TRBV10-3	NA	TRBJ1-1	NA	TGTGCCATCAGTGAGTCCGGTTTTGAAGCTTTCTTT	CAISESGFEAFF
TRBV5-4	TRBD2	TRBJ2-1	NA	TGTGCCAGCAGCTTTAGCGGGGGGGCCGGCGTTGAGCAGTTCTTC	CASSFSGGAGVEQFF